These T cell receptor beta chains were read from a single sample in a study of tumor and adjacent non-tumor tissue in lung cancer. MiXCR was run by TCRdb on the multiplex PCR reads, yielding one entry per CDR3 protein. The top ten hold about 54% of the sample, which has 81,000 or so distinct CDR3 sequences, roughly 80% seen once. The sequencing sample was made of distant non-tumor lung tissue. Receptors originate from a man aged 60-69 years with non-small cell lung cancer. Both conserved end residues are part of each CDR3. The D gene is left open where the match is weak. Not all rows give a size; the values are once, few, many and, for expanded clones, a class.

j_call,d_call,clone_size,v_call,cdr3_length,cdr3_aa,cdr3_nt
TRBJ1-1,.,.,TRBV29-1,13,CSVVGRINTEAFF,TGTAGTGTTGTGGGACGGATAAACACTGAAGCTTTCTTT
TRBJ2-1,TRBD2,.,TRBV7-9,16,CVSSHTLAGGSNEQFF,TGTGTCAGCAGCCATACTCTAGCGGGAGGAAGCAATGAGCAGTTCTTC
TRBJ1-1,.,.,TRBV11-2,14,CASSLRGARTRAFF,TGTGCCAGCAGCTTACGAGGGGCTCGAACTCGAGCTTTCTTT
TRBJ1-4,TRBD1,once,TRBV5-4,15,CSSSSSGQGAKKLFF,TGTTCCAGCAGTTCCTCGGGACAGGGGGCGAAAAAACTGTTTTTT
TRBJ1-2,TRBD1,many,TRBV5-5,14,CASTPGQGPYGYTF,TGTGCCAGCACCCCGGGACAGGGGCCATATGGCTACACCTTC
TRBJ2-7,.,.,TRBV11-2,13,CANRLNLRIEQYF,TGTGCCAACAGATTAAATCTTCGGATCGAGCAGTACTTC
TRBJ2-5,TRBD1,.,TRBV5-5,16,CTSSWEPGTGKESQYF,TGTACCAGCAGCTGGGAACCCGGGACAGGGAAAGAGAGCCAGTACTTC
TRBJ2-7,.,.,TRBV6-2/TRBV6-3,12,CASSRKVYEHYF,TGTGCCAGCAGTCGGAAAGTTTACGAGCACTACTTC
TRBJ2-1,.,.,TRBV29-1,10,CSVVQHEQFF,TGCAGCGTTGTTCAACACGAGCAGTTCTTC
TRBJ2-2,.,.,TRBV29-1,15,CSVEKGDTVTRELFF,TGCAGTGTAGAAAAGGGGGACACGGTCACCAGGGAGCTGTTTTTT
TRBJ2-1,.,.,TRBV20-1,13,CSPRGRGANEQFF,TGCAGCCCTAGGGGGCGGGGGGCCAATGAGCAGTTCTTC
TRBJ1-1,.,.,TRBV6-1,15,CASSDGPGARTGAFF,TGCGCCAGCAGCGATGGGCCGGGGGCCAGAACTGGAGCTTTCTTT
TRBJ1-6,.,.,TRBV10-2,16,CVSSESSGFYNSALHF,TGCGTCAGCAGTGAGTCGTCCGGGTTCTATAATTCAGCCCTCCACTTT
TRBJ1-1,.,.,TRBV11-2,14,CASIFGQGNTEAFF,TGTGCCAGCATCTTCGGTCAGGGAAACACTGAAGCTTTCTTT